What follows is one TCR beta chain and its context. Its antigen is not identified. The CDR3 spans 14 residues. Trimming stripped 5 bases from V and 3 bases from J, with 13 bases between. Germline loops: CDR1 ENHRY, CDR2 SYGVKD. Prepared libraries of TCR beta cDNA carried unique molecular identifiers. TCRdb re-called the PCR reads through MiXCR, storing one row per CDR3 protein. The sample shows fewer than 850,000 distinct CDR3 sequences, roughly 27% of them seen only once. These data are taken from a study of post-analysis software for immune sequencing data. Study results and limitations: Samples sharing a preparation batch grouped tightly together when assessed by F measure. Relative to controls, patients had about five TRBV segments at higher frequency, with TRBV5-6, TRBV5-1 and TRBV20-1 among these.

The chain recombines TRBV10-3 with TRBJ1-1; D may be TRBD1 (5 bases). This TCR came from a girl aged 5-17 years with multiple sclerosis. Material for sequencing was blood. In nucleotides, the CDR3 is TGTGCCATCAGTCAGGGAGTAGAGGACACTGAAGCTTTCTTT. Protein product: CAISQGVEDTEAFF.